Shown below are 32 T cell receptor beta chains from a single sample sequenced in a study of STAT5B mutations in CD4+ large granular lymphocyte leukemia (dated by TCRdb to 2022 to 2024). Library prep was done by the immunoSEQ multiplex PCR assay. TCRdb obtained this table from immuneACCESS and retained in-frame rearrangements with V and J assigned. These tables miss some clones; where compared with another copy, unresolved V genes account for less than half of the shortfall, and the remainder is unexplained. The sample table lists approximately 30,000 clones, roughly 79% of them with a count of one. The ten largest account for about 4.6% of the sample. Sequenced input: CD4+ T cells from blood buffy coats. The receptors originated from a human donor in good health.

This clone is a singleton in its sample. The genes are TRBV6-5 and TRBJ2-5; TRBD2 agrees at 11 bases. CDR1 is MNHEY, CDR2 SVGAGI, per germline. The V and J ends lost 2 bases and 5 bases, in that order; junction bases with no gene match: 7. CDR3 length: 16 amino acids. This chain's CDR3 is CASSYRLAGNTETQYF. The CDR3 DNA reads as TGTGCCAGCAGTTACCGACTAGCGGGAAATACGGAGACCCAGTACTTC.

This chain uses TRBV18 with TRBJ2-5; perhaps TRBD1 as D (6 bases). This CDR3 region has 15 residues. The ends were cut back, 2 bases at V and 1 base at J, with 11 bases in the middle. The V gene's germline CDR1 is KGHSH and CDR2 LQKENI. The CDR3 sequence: CASSPIQGGQETQYF. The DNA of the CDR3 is TGTGCCAGCTCACCAATTCAAGGGGGCCAAGAGACCCAGTACTTC.

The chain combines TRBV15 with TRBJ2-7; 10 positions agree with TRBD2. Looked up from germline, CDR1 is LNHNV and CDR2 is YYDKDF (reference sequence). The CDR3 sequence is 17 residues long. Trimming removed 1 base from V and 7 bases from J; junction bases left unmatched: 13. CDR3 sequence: CATSRAGKREGPGEQYF. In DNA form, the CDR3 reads TGTGCCACCAGCAGAGCCGGAAAGCGGGAGGGCCCGGGGGAGCAGTACTTC.

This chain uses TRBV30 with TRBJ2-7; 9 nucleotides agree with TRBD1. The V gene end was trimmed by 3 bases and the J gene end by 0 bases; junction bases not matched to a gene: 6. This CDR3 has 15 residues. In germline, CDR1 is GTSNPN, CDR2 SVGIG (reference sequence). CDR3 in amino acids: CAWSRTGDNSYEQYF. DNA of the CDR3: TGTGCCTGGAGCCGGACAGGGGATAACTCCTACGAGCAGTACTTC.

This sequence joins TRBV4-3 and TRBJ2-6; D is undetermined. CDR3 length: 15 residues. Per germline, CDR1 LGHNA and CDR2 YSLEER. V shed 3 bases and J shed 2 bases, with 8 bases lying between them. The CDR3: CASSQYSTGANVLTF. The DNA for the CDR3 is TGCGCCAGCAGCCAGTACAGCACTGGGGCCAACGTCCTGACTTTC.

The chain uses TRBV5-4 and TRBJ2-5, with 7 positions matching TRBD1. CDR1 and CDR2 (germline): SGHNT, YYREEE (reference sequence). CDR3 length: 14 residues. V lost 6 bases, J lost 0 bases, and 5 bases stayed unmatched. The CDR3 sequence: CASIKQGYQETQYF. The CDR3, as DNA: TGTGCCAGCATCAAACAGGGGTACCAAGAGACCCAGTACTTC.

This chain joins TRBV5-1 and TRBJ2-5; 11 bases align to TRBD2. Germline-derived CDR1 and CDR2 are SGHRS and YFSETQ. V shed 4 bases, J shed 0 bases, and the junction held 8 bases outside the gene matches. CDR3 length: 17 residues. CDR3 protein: CASSRGLAASYQETQYF. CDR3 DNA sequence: TGCGCCAGCAGCAGGGGACTAGCGGCATCGTACCAAGAGACCCAGTACTTC.

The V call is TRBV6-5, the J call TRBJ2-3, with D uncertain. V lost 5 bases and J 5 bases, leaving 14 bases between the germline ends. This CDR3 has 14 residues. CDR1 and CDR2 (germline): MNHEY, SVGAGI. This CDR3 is CASSPRWVGDTQYF. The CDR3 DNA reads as TGTGCCAGCAGTCCCCGTTGGGTGGGAGATACGCAGTATTTT.

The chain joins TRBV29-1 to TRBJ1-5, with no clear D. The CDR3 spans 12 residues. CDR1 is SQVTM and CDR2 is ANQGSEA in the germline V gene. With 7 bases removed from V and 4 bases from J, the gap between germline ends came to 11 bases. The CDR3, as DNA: TGCAGCGCTGTCACGGGGAATCAGCCCCAGCATTTT. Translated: CSAVTGNQPQHF.

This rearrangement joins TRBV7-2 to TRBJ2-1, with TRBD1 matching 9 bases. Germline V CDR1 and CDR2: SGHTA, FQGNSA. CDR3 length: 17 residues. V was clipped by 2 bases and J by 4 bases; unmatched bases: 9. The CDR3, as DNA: TGTGCCAGCAGCTTATTTCGGTGGGGGACAGGGTACAATGAGCAGTTCTTC. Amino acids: CASSLFRWGTGYNEQFF.

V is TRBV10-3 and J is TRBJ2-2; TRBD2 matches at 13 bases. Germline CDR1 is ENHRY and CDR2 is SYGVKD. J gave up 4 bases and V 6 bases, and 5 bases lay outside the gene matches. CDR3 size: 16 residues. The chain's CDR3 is CAISPGTSGVTGELFF. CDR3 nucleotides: TGTGCCATCAGCCCAGGGACTAGCGGGGTCACCGGGGAGCTGTTTTTT.

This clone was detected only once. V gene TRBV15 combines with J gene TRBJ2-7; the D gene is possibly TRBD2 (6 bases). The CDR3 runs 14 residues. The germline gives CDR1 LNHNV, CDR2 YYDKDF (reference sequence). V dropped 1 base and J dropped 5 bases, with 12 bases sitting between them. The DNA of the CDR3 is TGTGCCACCAGCAGAGTCGGGAGATCTGACGAGCAGTACTTC. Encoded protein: CATSRVGRSDEQYF.

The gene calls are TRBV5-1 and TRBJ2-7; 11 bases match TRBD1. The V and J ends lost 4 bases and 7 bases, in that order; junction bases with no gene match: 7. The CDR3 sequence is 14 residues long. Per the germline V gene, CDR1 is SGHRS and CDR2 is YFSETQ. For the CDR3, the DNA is TGCGCCAGCAGCCTCCGGACAGGGGGCTGGGAGCAGTACTTC. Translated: CASSLRTGGWEQYF.

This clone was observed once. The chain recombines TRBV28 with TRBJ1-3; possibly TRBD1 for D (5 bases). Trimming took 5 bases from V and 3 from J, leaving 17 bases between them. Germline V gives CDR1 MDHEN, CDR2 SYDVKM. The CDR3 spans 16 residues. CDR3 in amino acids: CASSPGQALGGNTIYF. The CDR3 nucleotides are TGTGCCAGCAGTCCCGGACAAGCCTTAGGTGGAAACACCATATATTTT.

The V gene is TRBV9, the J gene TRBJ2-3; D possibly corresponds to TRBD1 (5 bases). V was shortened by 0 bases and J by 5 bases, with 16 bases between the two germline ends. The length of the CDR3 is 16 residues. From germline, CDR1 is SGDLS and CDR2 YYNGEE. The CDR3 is CASSVEGIVGQDTQYF. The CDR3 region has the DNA TGTGCCAGCAGCGTAGAGGGGATCGTGGGCCAAGATACGCAGTATTTT.

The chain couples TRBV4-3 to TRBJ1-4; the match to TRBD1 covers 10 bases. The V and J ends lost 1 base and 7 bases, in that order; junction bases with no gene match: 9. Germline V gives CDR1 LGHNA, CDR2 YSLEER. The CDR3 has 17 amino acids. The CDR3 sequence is CASSQGGAGTGVEKLFF. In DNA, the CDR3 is TGCGCCAGCAGCCAAGGTGGGGCCGGGACAGGGGTTGAAAAACTGTTTTTT.

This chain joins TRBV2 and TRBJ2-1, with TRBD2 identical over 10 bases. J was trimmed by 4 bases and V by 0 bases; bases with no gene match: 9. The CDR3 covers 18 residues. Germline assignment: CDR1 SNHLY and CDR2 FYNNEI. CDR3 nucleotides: TGTGCCAGCAGTGAAGCGCAATCTAGCGGGAGTTGGTACAATGAGCAGTTCTTC. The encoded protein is CASSEAQSSGSWYNEQFF.

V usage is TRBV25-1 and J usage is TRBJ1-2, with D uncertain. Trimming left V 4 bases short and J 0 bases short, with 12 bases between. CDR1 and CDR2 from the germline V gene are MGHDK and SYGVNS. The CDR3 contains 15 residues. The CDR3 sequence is CASSGGAGSNYGYTF. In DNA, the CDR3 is TGTGCCAGCAGTGGGGGAGCTGGTTCTAACTATGGCTACACCTTC.

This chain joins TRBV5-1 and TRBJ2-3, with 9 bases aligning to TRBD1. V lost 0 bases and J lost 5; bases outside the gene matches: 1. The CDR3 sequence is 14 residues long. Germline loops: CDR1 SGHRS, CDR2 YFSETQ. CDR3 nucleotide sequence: TGCGCCAGCAGCTTGGGGACAGGGGAAGATACGCAGTATTTT. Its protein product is CASSLGTGEDTQYF.

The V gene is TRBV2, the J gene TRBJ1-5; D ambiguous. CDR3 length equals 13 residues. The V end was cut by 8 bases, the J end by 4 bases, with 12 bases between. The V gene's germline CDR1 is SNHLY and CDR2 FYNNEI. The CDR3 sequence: CASLRDGNQPQHF. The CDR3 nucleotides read TGTGCCAGCCTACGAGACGGAAATCAGCCCCAGCATTTT.

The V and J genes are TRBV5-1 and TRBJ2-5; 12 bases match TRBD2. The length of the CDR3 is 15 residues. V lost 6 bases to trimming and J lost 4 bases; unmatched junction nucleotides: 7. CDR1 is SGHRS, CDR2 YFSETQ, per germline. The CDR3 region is CASTKTSGSPETQYF. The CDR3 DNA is TGCGCCAGCACTAAGACTAGCGGGAGCCCAGAGACCCAGTACTTC.

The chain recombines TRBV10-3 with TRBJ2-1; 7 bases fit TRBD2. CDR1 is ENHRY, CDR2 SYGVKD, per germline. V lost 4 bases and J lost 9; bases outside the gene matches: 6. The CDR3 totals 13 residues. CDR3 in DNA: TGTGCCATCAGTGTCACCGGGGAGGGTGAGCAGTTCTTC. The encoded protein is CAISVTGEGEQFF.

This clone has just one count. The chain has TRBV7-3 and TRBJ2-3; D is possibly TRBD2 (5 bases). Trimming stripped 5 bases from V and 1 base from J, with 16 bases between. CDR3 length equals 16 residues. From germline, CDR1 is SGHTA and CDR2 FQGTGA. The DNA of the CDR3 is TGTGCCAGCAGCCCGTCGGGTGGACTGGGCACAGATACGCAGTATTTT. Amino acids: CASSPSGGLGTDTQYF.

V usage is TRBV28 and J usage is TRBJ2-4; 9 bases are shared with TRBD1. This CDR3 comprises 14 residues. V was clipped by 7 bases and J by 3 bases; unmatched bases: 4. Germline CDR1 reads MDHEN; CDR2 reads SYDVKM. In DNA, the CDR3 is TGTGCCAGCAACCCGGGACAGGGCAAAAACATTCAGTACTTC. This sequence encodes CASNPGQGKNIQYF.

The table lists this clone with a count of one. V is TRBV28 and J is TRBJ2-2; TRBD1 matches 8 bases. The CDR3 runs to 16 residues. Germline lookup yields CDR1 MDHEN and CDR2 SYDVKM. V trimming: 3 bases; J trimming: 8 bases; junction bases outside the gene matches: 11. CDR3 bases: TGTGCCAGCAGTTTCAGGGGGCTCGGAGTGAGAGGGGAGCTGTTTTTT. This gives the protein CASSFRGLGVRGELFF.

The CDR3 region has the DNA TGTGCCAGCAGTCCTCTATGGGGGACAGGGTCAAGCAATGAGCAGTTCTTC. Protein: CASSPLWGTGSSNEQFF. The V and J genes are TRBV6-4 and TRBJ2-1, with 9 positions matching TRBD1. The CDR3 is 17 residues long. Germline V gene lookup returns CDR1 MRHNA and CDR2 SNTAGT. After removal of 5 bases from V and 6 bases from J, the junction contained 14 bases not matched to a gene.

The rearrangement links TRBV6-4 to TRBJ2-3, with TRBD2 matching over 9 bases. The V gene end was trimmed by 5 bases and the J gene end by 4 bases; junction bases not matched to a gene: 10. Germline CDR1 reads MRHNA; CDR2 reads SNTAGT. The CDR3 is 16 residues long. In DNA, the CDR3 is TGTGCCAGCAGTATCCAAGCGGGAGGTGTGCCAGATACGCAGTATTTT. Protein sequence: CASSIQAGGVPDTQYF.

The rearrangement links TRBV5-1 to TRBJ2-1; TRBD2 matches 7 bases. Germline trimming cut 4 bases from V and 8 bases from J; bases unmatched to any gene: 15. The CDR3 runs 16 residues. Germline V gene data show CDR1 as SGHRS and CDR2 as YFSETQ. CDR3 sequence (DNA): TGCGCCAGCAGCCCCTTGGCTGCGGGAGTCTCCGATGAGCAGTTCTTC. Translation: CASSPLAAGVSDEQFF. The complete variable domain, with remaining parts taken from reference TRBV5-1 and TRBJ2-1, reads KAGVTQTPRYLIKTRGQQVTLSCSPISGHRSVSWYQQTPGQGLQFLFEYFSETQRNKGNFPGRFSGRQFSNSRSEMNVSTLELGDSALYLCASSPLAAGVSDEQFFGPGTRLTVL.

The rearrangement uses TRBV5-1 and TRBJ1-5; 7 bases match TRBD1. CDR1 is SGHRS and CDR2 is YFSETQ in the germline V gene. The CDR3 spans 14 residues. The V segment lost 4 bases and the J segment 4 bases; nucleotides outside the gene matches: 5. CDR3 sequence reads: CASSQGQENQPQHF. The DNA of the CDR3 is TGCGCCAGCAGCCAAGGACAGGAAAATCAGCCCCAGCATTTT.

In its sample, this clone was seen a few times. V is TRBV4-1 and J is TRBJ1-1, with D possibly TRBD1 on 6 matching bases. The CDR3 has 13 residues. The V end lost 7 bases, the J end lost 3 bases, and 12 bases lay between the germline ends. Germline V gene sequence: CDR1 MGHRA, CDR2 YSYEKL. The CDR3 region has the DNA TGCGCCAGCACCCCCAGGGGACACACTGAAGCTTTCTTT. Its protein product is CASTPRGHTEAFF.

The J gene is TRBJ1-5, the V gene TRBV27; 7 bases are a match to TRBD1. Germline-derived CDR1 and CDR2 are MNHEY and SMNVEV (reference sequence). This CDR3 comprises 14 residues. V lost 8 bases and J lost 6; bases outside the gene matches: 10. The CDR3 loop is CASGSTGLGQPQHF. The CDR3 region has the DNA TGTGCCAGCGGATCGACAGGGTTGGGTCAGCCCCAGCATTTT.

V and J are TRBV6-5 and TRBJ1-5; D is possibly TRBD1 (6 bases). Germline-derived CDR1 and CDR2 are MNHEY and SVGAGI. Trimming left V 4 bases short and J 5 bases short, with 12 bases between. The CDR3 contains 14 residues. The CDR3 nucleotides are TGTGCCAGCAGTTCAAACAGGGAGGATCAGCCCCAGCATTTT. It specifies CASSSNREDQPQHF.